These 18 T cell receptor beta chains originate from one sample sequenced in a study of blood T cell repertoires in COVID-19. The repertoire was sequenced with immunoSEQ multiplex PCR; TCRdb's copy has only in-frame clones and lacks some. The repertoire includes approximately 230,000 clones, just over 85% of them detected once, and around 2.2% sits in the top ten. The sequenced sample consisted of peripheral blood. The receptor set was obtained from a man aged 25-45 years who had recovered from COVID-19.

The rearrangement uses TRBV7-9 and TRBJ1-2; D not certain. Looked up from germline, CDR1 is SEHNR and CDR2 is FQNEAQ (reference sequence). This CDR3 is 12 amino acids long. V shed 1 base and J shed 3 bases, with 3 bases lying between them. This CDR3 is CASSLVYYGYTF. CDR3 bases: TGTGCCAGCAGCTTAGTATACTATGGCTACACCTTC.

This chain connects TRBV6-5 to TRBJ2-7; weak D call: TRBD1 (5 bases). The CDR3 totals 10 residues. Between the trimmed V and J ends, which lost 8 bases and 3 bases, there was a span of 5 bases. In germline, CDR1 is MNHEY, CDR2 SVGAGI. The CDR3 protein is CASQGYEQYF. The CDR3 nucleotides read TGTGCCAGCCAGGGCTACGAGCAGTACTTC.

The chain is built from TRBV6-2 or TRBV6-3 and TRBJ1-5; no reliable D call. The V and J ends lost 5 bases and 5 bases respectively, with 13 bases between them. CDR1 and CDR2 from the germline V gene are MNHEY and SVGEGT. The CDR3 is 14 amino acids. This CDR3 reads CASSPQQAYQPQHF. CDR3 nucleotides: TGTGCCAGCAGTCCACAGCAGGCGTATCAGCCCCAGCATTTT.

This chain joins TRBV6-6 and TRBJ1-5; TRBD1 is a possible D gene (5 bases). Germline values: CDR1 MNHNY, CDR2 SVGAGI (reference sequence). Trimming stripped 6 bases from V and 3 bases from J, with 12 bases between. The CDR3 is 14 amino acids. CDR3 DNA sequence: TGTGCCAGCAGCCCCGACAGATCCAATCAGCCCCAGCATTTT. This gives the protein CASSPDRSNQPQHF.

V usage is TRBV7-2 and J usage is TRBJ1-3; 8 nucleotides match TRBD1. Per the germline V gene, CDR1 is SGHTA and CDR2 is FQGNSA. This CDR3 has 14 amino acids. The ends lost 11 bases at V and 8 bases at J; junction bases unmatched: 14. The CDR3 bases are TGTGCCGGGGGACAGGTGGGGAGGTTGGACACCATATATTTT. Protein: CAGGQVGRLDTIYF.

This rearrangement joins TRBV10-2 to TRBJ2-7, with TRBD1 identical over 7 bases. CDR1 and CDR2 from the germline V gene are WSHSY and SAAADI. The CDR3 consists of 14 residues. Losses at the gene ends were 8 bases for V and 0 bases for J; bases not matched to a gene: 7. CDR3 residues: CASADRPLSYEQYF. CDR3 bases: TGCGCCAGCGCGGACAGGCCGCTCTCCTACGAGCAGTACTTC.

For the CDR3, the DNA is TGTGCCAGCAGCCCCTCGGACAGGGCGGACTATGGCTACACCTTC. Its protein product is CASSPSDRADYGYTF. The chain employs TRBV7-2 and TRBJ1-2, with 8 bases that match TRBD1. The CDR3 totals 15 residues. The ends lost 5 bases at V and 3 bases at J; junction bases unmatched: 8. CDR1 and CDR2 from the germline V gene are SGHTA and FQGNSA. Full variable domain (rest looked up from reference TRBV7-2 and TRBJ1-2): GAGVSQSPSNKVTEKGKDVELRCDPISGHTALYWYRQSLGQGLEFLIYFQGNSAPDKSGLPSDRFSAERTGGSVSTLTIQRTQQEDSAVYLCASSPSDRADYGYTFGSGTRLTVV.

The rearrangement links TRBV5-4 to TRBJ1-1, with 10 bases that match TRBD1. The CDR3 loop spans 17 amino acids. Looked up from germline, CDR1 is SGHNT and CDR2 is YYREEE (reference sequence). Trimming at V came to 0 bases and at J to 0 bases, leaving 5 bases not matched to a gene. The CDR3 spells CASSLGGQGTMNTEAFF. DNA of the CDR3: TGTGCCAGCAGCTTGGGGGGACAGGGGACCATGAACACTGAAGCTTTCTTT.

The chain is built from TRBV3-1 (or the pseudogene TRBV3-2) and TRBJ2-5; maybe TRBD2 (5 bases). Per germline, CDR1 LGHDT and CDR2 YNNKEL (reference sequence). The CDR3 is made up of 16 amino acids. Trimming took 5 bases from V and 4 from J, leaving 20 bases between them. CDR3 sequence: CASSSNRPNEGETQYF. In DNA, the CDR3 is TGTGCCAGCAGCTCAAACCGACCGAATGAGGGAGAGACCCAGTACTTC.

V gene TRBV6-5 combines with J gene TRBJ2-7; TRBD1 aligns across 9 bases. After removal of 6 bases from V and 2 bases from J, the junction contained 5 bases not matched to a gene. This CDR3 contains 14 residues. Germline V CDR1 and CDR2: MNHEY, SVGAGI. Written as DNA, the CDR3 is TGTGCCAGCAGATCCGGGACAGGGCCCTACGAGCAGTACTTC. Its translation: CASRSGTGPYEQYF.

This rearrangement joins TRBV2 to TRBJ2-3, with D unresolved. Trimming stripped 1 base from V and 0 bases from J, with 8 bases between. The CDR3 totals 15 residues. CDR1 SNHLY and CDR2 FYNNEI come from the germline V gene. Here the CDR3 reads CASSEETSSTDTQYF. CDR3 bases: TGTGCCAGCAGTGAAGAGACTTCTAGCACAGATACGCAGTATTTT.

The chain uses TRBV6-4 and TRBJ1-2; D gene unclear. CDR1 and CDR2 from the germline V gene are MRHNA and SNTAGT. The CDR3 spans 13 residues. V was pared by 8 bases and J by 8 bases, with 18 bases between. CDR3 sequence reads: CASLFRRGGGYTF. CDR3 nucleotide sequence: TGTGCCAGCCTATTCCGGCGGGGTGGAGGCTACACCTTC.

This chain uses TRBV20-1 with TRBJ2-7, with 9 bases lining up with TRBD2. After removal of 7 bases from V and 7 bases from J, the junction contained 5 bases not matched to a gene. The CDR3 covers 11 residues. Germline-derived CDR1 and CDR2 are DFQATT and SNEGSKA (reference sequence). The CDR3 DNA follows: TGCAGTGTTCTAGCGGGGCATGAGCAGTACTTC. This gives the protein CSVLAGHEQYF.

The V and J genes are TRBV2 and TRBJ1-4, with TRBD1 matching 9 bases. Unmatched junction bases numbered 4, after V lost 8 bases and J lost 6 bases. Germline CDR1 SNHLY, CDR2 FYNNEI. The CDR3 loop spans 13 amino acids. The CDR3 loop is CASSGDRDEKLFF. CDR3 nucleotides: TGTGCCAGCTCTGGGGACAGGGATGAAAAACTGTTTTTT.

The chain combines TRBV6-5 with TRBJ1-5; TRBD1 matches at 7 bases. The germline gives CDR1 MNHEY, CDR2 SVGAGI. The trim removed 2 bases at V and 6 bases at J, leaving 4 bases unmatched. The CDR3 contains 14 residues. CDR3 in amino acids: CASSYRGHGQPQHF. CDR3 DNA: TGTGCCAGCAGTTACAGGGGGCACGGTCAGCCCCAGCATTTT.

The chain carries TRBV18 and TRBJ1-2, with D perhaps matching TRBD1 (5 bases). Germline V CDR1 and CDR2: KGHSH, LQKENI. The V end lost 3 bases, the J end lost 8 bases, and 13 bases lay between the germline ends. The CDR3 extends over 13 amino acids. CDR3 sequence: CASSPGQVVGYTF. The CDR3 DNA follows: TGTGCCAGCTCACCGGGGCAGGTCGTGGGCTACACCTTC.

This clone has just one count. The CDR3 sequence is CASSHRGLAGGLGTDTQYF. CDR3 coding DNA: TGCGCCAGCAGCCACCGGGGACTAGCGGGGGGGTTGGGTACAGATACGCAGTATTTT. V gene TRBV4-1 combines with J gene TRBJ2-3; 16 nucleotides match TRBD2. Germline values: CDR1 MGHRA, CDR2 YSYEKL. The V and J ends lost 3 bases and 3 bases, in that order; junction bases with no gene match: 9. CDR3 size: 19 residues.

The CDR3 sequence is CATSRDSRGNGYTF. Written as DNA, the CDR3 is TGTGCCACCAGCAGAGATAGTCGGGGGAATGGCTACACCTTC. V gene TRBV15 combines with J gene TRBJ1-2, with TRBD1 as a possible D gene (5 bases). Trimming shortened V by 0 bases and J by 6 bases, and 11 bases separated the two germline ends. The CDR3 is 14 amino acids. Per germline, CDR1 LNHNV and CDR2 YYDKDF (reference sequence).